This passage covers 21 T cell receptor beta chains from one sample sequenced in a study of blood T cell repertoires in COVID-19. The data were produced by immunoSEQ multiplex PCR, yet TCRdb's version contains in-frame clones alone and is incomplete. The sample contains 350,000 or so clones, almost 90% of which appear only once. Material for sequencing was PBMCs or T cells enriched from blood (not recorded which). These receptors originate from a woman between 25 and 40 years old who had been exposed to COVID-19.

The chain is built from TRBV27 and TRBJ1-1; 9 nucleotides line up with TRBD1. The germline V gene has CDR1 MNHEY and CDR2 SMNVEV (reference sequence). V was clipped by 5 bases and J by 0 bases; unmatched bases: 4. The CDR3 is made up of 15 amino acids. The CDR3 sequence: CASSPWDRVNTEAFF. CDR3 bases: TGTGCCAGCAGTCCCTGGGACAGGGTGAACACTGAAGCTTTCTTT.

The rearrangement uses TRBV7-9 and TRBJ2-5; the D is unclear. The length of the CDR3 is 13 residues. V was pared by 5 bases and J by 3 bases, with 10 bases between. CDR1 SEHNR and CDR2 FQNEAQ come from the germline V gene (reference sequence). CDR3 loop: CASSPPNEETQYF. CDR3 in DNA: TGTGCCAGCAGCCCCCCCAATGAAGAGACCCAGTACTTC.

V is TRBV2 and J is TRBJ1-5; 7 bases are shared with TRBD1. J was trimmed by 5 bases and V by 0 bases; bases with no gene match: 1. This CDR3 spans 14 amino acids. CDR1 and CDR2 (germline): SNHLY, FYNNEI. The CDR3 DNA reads TGTGCCAGCAGTGAAGCCACAGGGGATCAGCCCCAGCATTTT. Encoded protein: CASSEATGDQPQHF.

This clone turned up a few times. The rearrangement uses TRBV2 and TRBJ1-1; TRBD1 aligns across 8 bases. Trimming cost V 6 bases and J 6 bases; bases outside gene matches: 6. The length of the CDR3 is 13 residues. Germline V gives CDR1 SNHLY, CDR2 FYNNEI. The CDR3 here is CASSFSGGPEAFF. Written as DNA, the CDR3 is TGTGCCAGCAGCTTCTCAGGGGGCCCTGAAGCTTTCTTT. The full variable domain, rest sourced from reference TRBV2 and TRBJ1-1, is EPEVTQTPSHQVTQMGQEVILRCVPISNHLYFYWYRQILGQKVEFLVSFYNNEISEKSEIFDDQFSVERPDGSNFTLKIRSTKLEDSAMYFCASSFSGGPEAFFGQGTRLTVV.

CDR3 coding DNA: TGTGCCATCAGTGAGTCGACAGGGGGTTCTGGAAACACCATATATTTT. It is translated as CAISESTGGSGNTIYF. This chain links TRBV10-3 with TRBJ1-3; 9 bases agree with TRBD1. Germline CDR1 ENHRY, CDR2 SYGVKD. With 0 bases clipped from V and 1 base from J, the junction kept 1 base outside the gene matches. This CDR3 has 16 amino acids.

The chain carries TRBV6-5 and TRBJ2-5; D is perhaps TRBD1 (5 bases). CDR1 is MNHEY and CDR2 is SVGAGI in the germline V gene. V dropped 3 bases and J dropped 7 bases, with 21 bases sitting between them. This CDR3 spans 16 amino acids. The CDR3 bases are TGTGCCAGCAGTTATTCGAACGAGATTCGGCAGGGGACCCAGTACTTC. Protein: CASSYSNEIRQGTQYF.

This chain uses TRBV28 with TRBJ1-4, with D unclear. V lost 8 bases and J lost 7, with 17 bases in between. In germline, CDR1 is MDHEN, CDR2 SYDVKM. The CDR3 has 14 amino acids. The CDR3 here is CASGLSQVVEKLFF. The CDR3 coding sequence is TGTGCCAGCGGATTATCCCAGGTGGTTGAAAAACTGTTTTTT. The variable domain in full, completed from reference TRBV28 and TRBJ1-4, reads DVKVTQSSRYLVKRTGEKVFLECVQDMDHENMFWYRQDPGLGLRLIYFSYDVKMKEKGDIPEGYSVSREKKERFSLILESASTNQTSMYLCASGLSQVVEKLFFGSGTQLSVL.

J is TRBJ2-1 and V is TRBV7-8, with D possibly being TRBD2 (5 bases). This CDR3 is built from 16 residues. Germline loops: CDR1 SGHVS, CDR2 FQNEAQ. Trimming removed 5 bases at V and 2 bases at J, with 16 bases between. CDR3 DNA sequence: TGTGCCAGCAGCCCCCTCCTGACTACCCCCTACAATGAGCAGTTCTTC. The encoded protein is CASSPLLTTPYNEQFF.

CDR3 nucleotide sequence: TGTGCCAGCAGTCCGGGACTAGCGGGAGGGGTTGTAGACAATGAGCAGTTCTTC. This translates into CASSPGLAGGVVDNEQFF. V and J are TRBV28 and TRBJ2-1, with 16 bases lining up with TRBD2. There are 18 residues in the CDR3. Germline-derived CDR1 and CDR2 are MDHEN and SYDVKM. With 5 bases clipped from V and 5 bases from J, the junction kept 9 bases outside the gene matches.

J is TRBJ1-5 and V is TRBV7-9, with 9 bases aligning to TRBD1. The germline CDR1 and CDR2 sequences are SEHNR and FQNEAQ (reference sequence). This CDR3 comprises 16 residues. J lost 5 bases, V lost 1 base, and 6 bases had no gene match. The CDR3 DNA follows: TGTGCCAGCAGCTTAGGGGGACAGGGTATAGATCAGCCCCAGCATTTT. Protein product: CASSLGGQGIDQPQHF. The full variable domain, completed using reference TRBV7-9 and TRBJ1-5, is DTGVSQNPRHKITKRGQNVTFRCDPISEHNRLYWYRQTLGQGPEFLTYFQNEAQLEKSRLLSDRFSAERPKGSFSTLEIQRTEQGDSAMYLCASSLGGQGIDQPQHFGDGTRLSIL.

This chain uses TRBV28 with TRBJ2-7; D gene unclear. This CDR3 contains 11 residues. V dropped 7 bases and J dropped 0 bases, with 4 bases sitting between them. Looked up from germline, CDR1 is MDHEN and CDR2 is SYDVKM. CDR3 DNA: TGTGCCAGCACTTCCTCCTACGAGCAGTACTTC. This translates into CASTSSYEQYF.

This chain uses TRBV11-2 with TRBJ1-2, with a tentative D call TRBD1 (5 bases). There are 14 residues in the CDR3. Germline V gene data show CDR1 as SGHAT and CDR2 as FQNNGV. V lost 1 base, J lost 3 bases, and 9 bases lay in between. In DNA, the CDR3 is TGTGCCAGCAGCTTAGCAGGGTTGGACTATGGCTACACCTTC. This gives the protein CASSLAGLDYGYTF.

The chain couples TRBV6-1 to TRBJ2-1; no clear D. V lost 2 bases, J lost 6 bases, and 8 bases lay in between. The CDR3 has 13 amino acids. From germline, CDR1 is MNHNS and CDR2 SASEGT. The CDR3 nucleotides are TGTGCCAGCAGTGAAAGTGAGAGCAATGAGCAGTTCTTC. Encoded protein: CASSESESNEQFF.

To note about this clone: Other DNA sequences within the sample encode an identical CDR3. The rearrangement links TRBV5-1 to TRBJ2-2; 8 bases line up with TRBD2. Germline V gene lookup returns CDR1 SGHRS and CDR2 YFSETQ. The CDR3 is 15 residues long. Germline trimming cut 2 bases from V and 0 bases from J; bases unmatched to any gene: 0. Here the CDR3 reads CASSLAGANTGELFF. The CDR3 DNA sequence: TGCGCCAGCAGCTTAGCGGGAGCGAACACCGGGGAGCTGTTTTTT.

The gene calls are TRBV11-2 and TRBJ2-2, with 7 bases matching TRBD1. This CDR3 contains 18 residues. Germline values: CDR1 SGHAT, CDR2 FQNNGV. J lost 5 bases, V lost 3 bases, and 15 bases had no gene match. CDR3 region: CASSFPLDRTGKTGELFF. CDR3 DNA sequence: TGTGCCAGCAGCTTCCCTCTTGATCGGACAGGAAAGACCGGGGAGCTGTTTTTT. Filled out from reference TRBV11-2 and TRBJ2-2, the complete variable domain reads EAGVAQSPRYKIIEKRQSVAFWCNPISGHATLYWYQQILGQGPKLLIQFQNNGVVDDSQLPKDRFSAERLKGVDSTLKIQPAKLEDSAVYLCASSFPLDRTGKTGELFFGEGSRLTVL.

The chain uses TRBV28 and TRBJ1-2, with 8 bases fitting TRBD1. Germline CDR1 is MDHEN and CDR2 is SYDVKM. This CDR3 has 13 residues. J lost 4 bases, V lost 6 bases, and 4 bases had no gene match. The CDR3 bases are TGTGCCAGCAGCACGGGACAGGTCTATGGCTACACCTTC. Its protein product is CASSTGQVYGYTF.

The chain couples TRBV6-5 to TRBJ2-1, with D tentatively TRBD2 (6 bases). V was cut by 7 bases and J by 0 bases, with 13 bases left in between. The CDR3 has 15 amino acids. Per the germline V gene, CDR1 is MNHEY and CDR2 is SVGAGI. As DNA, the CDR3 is TGTGCCAGCACTCGGGGGAGGAGCTCCTACAATGAGCAGTTCTTC. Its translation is CASTRGRSSYNEQFF.

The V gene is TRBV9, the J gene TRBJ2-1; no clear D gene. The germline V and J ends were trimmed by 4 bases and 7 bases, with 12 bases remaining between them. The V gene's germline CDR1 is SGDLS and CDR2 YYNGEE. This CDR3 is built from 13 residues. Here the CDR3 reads CASSPQPRNEQFF. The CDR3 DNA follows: TGTGCCAGCAGCCCCCAACCTCGGAATGAGCAGTTCTTC. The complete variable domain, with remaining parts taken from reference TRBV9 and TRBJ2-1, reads DSGVTQTPKHLITATGQRVTLRCSPRSGDLSVYWYQQSLDQGLQFLIQYYNGEERAKGNILERFSAQQFPDLHSELNLSSLELGDSALYFCASSPQPRNEQFFGPGTRLTVL.

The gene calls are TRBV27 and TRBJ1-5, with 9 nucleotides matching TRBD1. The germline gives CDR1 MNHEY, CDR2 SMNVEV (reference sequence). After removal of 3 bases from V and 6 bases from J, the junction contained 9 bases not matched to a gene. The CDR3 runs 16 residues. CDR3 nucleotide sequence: TGTGCCAGCAGTTTTTTTTCTGGACAGGGGACTCAGCCCCAGCATTTT. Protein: CASSFFSGQGTQPQHF.

CDR3 DNA sequence: TGTGCCAGCAGCCCGGAACGACCCCCCCAACGAGGGTCACCCCTCCACTTT. Its protein product is CASSPERPPQRGSPLHF. V gene TRBV27 combines with J gene TRBJ1-6, with D unresolved. Deletions cut 6 bases from V and 10 bases from J, with 25 bases between. Germline CDR1 and CDR2: MNHEY and SMNVEV (reference sequence). The CDR3 covers 17 residues.

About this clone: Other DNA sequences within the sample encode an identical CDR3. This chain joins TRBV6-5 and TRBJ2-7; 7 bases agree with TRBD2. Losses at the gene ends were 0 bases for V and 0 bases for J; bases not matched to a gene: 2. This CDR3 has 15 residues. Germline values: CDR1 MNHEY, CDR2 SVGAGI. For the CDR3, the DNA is TGTGCCAGCAGTTACTCGGGCGGGAGCTCCTACGAGCAGTACTTC. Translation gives CASSYSGGSSYEQYF.